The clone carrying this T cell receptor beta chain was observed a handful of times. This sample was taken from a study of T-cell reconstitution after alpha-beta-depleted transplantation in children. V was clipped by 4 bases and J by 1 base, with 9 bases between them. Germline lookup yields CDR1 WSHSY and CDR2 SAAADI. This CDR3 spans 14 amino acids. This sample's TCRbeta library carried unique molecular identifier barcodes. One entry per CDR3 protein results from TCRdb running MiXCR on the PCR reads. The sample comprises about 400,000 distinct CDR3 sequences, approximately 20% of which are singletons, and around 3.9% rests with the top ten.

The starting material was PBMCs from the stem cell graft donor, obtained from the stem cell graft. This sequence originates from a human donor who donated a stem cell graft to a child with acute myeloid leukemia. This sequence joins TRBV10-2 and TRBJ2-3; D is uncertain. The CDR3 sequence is CASSVSSGTDTQYF. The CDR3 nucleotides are TGCGCCAGCAGTGTGTCGAGCGGCACAGATACGCAGTATTTT.